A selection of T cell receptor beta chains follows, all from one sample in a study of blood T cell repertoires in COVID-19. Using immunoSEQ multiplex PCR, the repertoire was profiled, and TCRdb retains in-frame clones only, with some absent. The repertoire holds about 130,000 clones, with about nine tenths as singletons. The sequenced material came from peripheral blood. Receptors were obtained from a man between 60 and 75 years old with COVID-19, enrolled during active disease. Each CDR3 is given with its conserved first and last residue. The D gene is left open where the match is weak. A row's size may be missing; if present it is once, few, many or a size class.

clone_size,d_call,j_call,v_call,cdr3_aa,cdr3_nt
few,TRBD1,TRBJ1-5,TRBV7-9,CASSLGQGGQPQHF,TGTGCCAGCAGCTTAGGCCAGGGGGGTCAGCCCCAGCATTTT
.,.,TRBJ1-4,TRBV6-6,CASRPDRTQLFF,TGTGCCAGCAGACCCGACAGGACCCAACTGTTTTTT
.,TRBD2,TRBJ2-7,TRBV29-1,CSVDGRDEQYF,TGCAGCGTTGACGGGAGGGACGAGCAGTACTTC
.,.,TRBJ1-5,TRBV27,CASSPTSNQPQHF,TGTGCCAGCAGTCCTACTTCTAATCAGCCCCAGCATTTT
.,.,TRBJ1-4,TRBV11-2,CASSPTAGPETNEKLFF,TGTGCCAGCAGTCCCACGGCAGGGCCCGAAACTAATGAAAAACTGTTTTTT
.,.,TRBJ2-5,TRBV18,CASSPPAVQETQYF,TGTGCCAGCTCACCACCGGCTGTCCAAGAGACCCAGTACTTC
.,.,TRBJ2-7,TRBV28,CASSPPGQGSYEQYF,TGTGCCAGCAGTCCACCGGGACAAGGGTCCTACGAGCAGTACTTC
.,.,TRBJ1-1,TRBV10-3,CAISDRGSQGDTEAFF,TGTGCCATCAGTGACCGGGGGAGTCAGGGAGACACTGAAGCTTTCTTT
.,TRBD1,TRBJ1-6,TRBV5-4,CASSLVSGGNSPLHF,TGTGCCAGCAGCTTGGTATCAGGGGGTAATTCACCCCTCCACTTT
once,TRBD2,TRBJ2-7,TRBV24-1,CATNRTSGSPGSYEQYF,TGTGCCACCAATAGAACTAGCGGGAGCCCCGGCTCCTACGAGCAGTACTTC
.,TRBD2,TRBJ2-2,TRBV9,CASSVGGLNTGELFF,TGTGCCAGCAGCGTGGGAGGGTTGAACACCGGGGAGCTGTTTTTT
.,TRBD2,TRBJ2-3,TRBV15,CATSRGTSGRADTQYF,TGTGCCACCAGCAGAGGGACTAGCGGGAGAGCAGATACGCAGTATTTT
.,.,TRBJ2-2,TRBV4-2,CASSQDITRLGGGELFF,TGTGCCAGCAGCCAAGATATTACCAGGTTAGGAGGCGGGGAGCTGTTTTTT
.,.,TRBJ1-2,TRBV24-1,CATSESGPNYGYTF,TGTGCCACCAGTGAGTCAGGGCCCAACTATGGCTACACCTTC
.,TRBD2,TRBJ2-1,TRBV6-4,CASSDQAGGPNNEQFF,TGTGCCAGCAGTGACCAAGCGGGAGGGCCGAACAATGAGCAGTTCTTC
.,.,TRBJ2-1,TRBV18,CASSPESVTGNEQFF,TGTGCCAGCTCACCAGAAAGCGTGACGGGGAATGAGCAGTTCTTC
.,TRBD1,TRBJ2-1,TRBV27,CASSLRGLEQFF,TGTGCCAGCAGTTTGAGGGGGCTTGAGCAGTTCTTC
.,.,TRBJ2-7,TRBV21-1,CASSGEGLYEQYF,TGTGCCAGCAGCGGGGAGGGACTCTACGAGCAGTACTTC
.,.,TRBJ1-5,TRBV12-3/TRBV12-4,CASKFGGLLPQHF,TGTGCCAGCAAATTTGGGGGGTTGCTGCCCCAGCATTTT
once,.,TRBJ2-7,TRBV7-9,CASSFPVNSYEQYF,TGTGCCAGCAGCTTCCCGGTAAACTCCTACGAGCAGTACTTC
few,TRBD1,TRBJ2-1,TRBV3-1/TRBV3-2,CASSQADRLNNEQFF,TGTGCCAGCAGCCAAGCGGACAGGTTGAACAATGAGCAGTTCTTC
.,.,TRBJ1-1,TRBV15,CATQGENTEAFF,TGTGCCACCCAAGGGGAGAACACTGAAGCTTTCTTT
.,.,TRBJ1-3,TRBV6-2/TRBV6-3,CASSWDSGNTIYF,TGTGCCAGCAGTTGGGACTCCGGAAACACCATATATTTT
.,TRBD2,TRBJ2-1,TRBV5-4,CASSTRTSVYNEQFF,TGTGCCAGCAGCACTCGGACTAGCGTCTACAATGAGCAGTTCTTC
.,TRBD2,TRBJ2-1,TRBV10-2,CASIASGTYNEQFF,TGCGCCAGCATTGCTAGCGGGACCTACAATGAGCAGTTCTTC
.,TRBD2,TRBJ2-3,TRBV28,CASSFTSGLSSTDTQYF,TGTGCCAGCAGTTTTACTAGCGGGCTGTCTAGCACAGATACGCAGTATTTT
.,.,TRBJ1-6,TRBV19,CASRQGDSPLHF,TGTGCCAGTAGACAGGGCGATTCACCCCTCCACTTT
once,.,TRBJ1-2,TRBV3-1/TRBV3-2,CASSLTPQGGNYGYTF,TGTGCCAGCAGCCTAACCCCACAGGGAGGGAACTATGGCTACACCTTC
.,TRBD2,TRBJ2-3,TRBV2,CASLGEGDTQYF,TGTGCCAGCCTCGGGGAGGGAGATACGCAGTATTTT
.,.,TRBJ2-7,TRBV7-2,CASSLGASGLWYEQYF,TGTGCCAGCAGCTTAGGTGCATCTGGGCTCTGGTACGAGCAGTACTTC
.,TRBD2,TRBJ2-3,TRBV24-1,CATSDLSGSRADTQYF,TGTGCCACCAGTGATCTTAGCGGGAGTAGGGCAGATACGCAGTATTTT
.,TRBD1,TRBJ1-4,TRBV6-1,CASSEVPEWGTGATNEKLFF,TGTGCCAGCAGTGAAGTACCGGAGTGGGGGACAGGGGCGACTAATGAAAAACTGTTTTTT
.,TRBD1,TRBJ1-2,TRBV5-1,CASSLDPGQPYGYTF,TGCGCCAGCAGCTTGGACCCGGGACAGCCCTATGGCTACACCTTC
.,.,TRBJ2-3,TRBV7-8,CASSLVTGHSTDTQYF,TGTGCCAGCAGCTTAGTGACAGGTCATAGCACAGATACGCAGTATTTT
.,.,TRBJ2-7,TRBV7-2,CASSLRGREPQYF,TGTGCCAGCAGCTTGCGGGGGCGGGAGCCCCAGTACTTC
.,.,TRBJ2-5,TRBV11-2,CASSLGQGAGTSGETQYF,TGTGCCAGCAGCCTAGGACAGGGGGCCGGGACTAGCGGGGAGACCCAGTACTTC
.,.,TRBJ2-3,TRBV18,CASSPGGTDTQYF,TGTGCCAGCTCACCCGGGGGCACAGATACGCAGTATTTT
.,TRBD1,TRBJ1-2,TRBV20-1,CSASYRDRGHGYTF,TGCAGTGCTAGTTACCGGGACAGGGGGCATGGCTACACCTTC
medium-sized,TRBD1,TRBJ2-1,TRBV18,CASSPGQDLSYEYNEQFF,TGTGCCAGCTCACCGGGACAGGATTTATCCTATGAATACAATGAGCAGTTCTTC
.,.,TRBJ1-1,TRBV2,CASTLDGGDTEAFF,TGTGCCAGCACTCTCGACGGGGGGGACACTGAAGCTTTCTTT
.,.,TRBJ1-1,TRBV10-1,CASAGALNTEAFF,TGCGCCAGTGCAGGGGCTTTGAACACTGAAGCTTTCTTT
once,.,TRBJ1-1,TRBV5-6,CASSWGLKAFF,TGTGCCAGCAGCTGGGGGCTGAAAGCTTTCTTT
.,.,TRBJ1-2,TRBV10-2,CASSATGPHYGYTF,TGCGCCAGCAGTGCCACAGGGCCCCACTATGGCTACACCTTC
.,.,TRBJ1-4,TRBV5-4,CASSLGGVGNNEKLFF,TGTGCCAGCAGCTTAGGGGGAGTTGGGAATAATGAAAAACTGTTTTTT
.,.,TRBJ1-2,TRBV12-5,CASGLGLRRYGYTF,TGTGCTAGTGGCCTGGGACTCAGGAGGTATGGCTACACCTTC
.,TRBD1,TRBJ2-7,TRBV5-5,CASTLTGGTYEQYF,TGTGCCAGCACCCTGACAGGGGGAACCTACGAGCAGTACTTC
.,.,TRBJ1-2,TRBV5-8,CASSLQGFLQSYGYTF,TGTGCCAGCAGCTTGCAGGGTTTTCTTCAGAGCTATGGCTACACCTTC
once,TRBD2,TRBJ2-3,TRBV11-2,CASSSRRAAGDTQYF,TGTGCCAGCAGCAGCAGAAGGGCCGCGGGAGACACGCAGTATTTT
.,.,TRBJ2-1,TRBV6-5,CASSYTRYRQDNEQFF,TGTGCCAGCAGTTACACTAGGTACAGACAGGACAATGAGCAGTTCTTC
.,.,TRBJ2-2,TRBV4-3,CASSQVPAGELFF,TGCGCCAGCAGCCAAGTCCCGGCCGGGGAGCTGTTTTTT
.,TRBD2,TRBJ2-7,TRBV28,CASSLRTSFTYEQYF,TGTGCCAGCAGTTTGAGGACTAGCTTCACCTACGAGCAGTACTTC
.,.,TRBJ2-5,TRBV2,CASSVATPQETQYF,TGTGCCAGCAGTGTGGCCACCCCCCAAGAGACCCAGTACTTC
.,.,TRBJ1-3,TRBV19,CASSIREEGVGNTIYF,TGTGCCAGTAGTATCCGGGAGGAGGGGGTTGGAAACACCATATATTTT
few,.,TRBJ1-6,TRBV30,CAWSPLGGGNSPLHF,TGTGCCTGGAGTCCCCTCGGGGGGGGGAATTCACCCCTCCACTTT
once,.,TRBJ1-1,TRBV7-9,CASSQIPGNKDTEAFF,TGTGCCAGCAGCCAAATTCCAGGGAATAAAGACACTGAAGCTTTCTTT
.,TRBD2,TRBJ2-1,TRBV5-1,CASSLVAGEFYNEQFF,TGCGCCAGCAGCTTGGTAGCGGGAGAGTTTTACAATGAGCAGTTCTTC
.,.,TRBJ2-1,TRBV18,CASRSGNSQNEQFF,TGTGCCAGTCGTAGCGGCAATTCCCAGAATGAGCAGTTCTTC
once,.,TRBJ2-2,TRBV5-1,CASSFRGTNTGELFF,TGCGCCAGCAGCTTTCGGGGAACGAACACCGGGGAGCTGTTTTTT
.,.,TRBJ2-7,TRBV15,CATSRDRAVYEQYF,TGTGCCACCAGCAGAGATCGTGCGGTCTACGAGCAGTACTTC
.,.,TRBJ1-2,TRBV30,CAWRPLKPDGYGYTF,TGTGCCTGGAGACCTCTTAAACCCGACGGGTATGGCTACACCTTC